Listed below are T cell receptor beta chains from one sample, sequenced in a study of cytomegalovirus exposure and HLA in healthy donors. Produced via immunoSEQ multiplex PCR; TCRdb's table is partial and in-frame only. In the table there are more than 95,000 clones, around three quarters of which are singletons. The specimen sequenced was PBMCs. Receptor source: a man aged 35 to 55 in good health and CMV-seronegative. Both conserved end residues are part of each CDR3. The D gene is left open where the match is weak. A row's size may be missing; if present it is once, few, many or a size class.

J: TRBJ2-5; V: TRBV7-2; size: NA; D: NA; CDR3: CASSRAFGETQYF; DNA: TGTGCCAGCAGCCGCGCCTTCGGGGAGACCCAGTACTTC
J: TRBJ1-4; V: TRBV7-8; size: once; D: TRBD1; CDR3: CASSSVTGRTEKLFF; DNA: TGTGCCAGCAGCTCCGTGACAGGGAGGACCGAAAAACTGTTTTTT
J: TRBJ1-1; V: TRBV6-6; size: NA; D: NA; CDR3: CASRPQGPPNTEAFF; DNA: TGTGCCAGCAGACCACAGGGCCCCCCAAACACTGAAGCTTTCTTT
J: TRBJ1-6; V: TRBV5-6; size: NA; D: NA; CDR3: CASSLTGNSPLHF; DNA: TGTGCCAGCAGCTTAACAGGGAATTCACCCCTCCACTTT
J: TRBJ1-2; V: TRBV9; size: NA; D: NA; CDR3: CASSVGNKEQSRGKLTYGYTF; DNA: TGTGCCAGCAGCGTGGGGAATAAAGAACAATCGCGGGGTAAACTAACCTATGGCTACACCTTC
J: TRBJ2-7; V: TRBV5-1; size: NA; D: NA; CDR3: CASSLEQGSYEQYF; DNA: TGCGCCAGCAGCTTGGAACAGGGTTCCTACGAGCAGTACTTC
J: TRBJ2-1; V: TRBV14; size: NA; D: NA; CDR3: CASSQEVVYHEQFF; DNA: TGTGCCAGCAGCCAAGAGGTAGTTTACCATGAGCAGTTCTTC
J: TRBJ1-2; V: TRBV18; size: few; D: NA; CDR3: CASSPGPPTAARSYTF; DNA: TGTGCCAGCTCACCTGGCCCGCCGACTGCCGCTAGAAGCTACACCTTC
J: TRBJ2-1; V: TRBV9; size: NA; D: NA; CDR3: CASSVVPGYEQFF; DNA: TGTGCCAGCAGCGTAGTTCCAGGGTATGAGCAGTTCTTC
J: TRBJ1-5; V: TRBV5-6; size: NA; D: NA; CDR3: CASSYRGQPQHF; DNA: TGTGCCAGCAGCTACCGGGGGCAGCCCCAGCATTTT
J: TRBJ2-1; V: TRBV5-1; size: NA; D: TRBD1; CDR3: CASSLGDRQLGEQFF; DNA: TGCGCCAGCAGCTTGGGGGACAGGCAATTGGGTGAGCAGTTCTTC
J: TRBJ2-3; V: TRBV5-6; size: NA; D: NA; CDR3: CASSLVDSLDTQYF; DNA: TGTGCCAGCAGCTTGGTGGACAGCCTAGATACGCAGTATTTT
J: TRBJ2-6; V: TRBV7-6; size: NA; D: NA; CDR3: CASSLAFGSSGANVLTF; DNA: TGTGCCAGCAGCCTCGCTTTTGGGAGCTCTGGGGCCAACGTCCTGACTTTC
J: TRBJ2-7; V: TRBV27; size: NA; D: NA; CDR3: CASSDYLQGSCEQYF; DNA: TGTGCCAGCAGCGATTATCTCCAGGGATCCTGCGAGCAGTACTTC
J: TRBJ1-1; V: TRBV15; size: NA; D: NA; CDR3: CATSVSLGSTEAFF; DNA: TGTGCCACCAGCGTTTCCCTGGGCAGCACTGAAGCTTTCTTT
J: TRBJ1-5; V: TRBV6-6; size: NA; D: NA; CDR3: CASSQDTYSNQPQHF; DNA: TGTGCCAGCAGCCAGGACACCTATAGCAATCAGCCCCAGCATTTT
J: TRBJ1-6; V: TRBV6-5; size: once; D: NA; CDR3: CASSYSRSQGTSPLHF; DNA: TGTGCCAGCAGTTATTCCAGGTCACAGGGCACTTCACCCCTCCACTTT
J: TRBJ2-7; V: TRBV9; size: NA; D: TRBD1; CDR3: CASSSSGDRQYF; DNA: TGTGCCAGCAGTTCCTCTGGGGACAGGCAGTACTTC
J: TRBJ2-1; V: TRBV5-1; size: NA; D: TRBD1; CDR3: CASSSGTGGPNEQFF; DNA: TGCGCCAGCAGCTCCGGGACAGGGGGGCCAAATGAGCAGTTCTTC
J: TRBJ1-2; V: TRBV6-6; size: NA; D: TRBD1; CDR3: CASSNTGGPYGYTF; DNA: TGTGCCAGCAGCAATACAGGGGGGCCCTATGGCTACACCTTC
J: TRBJ1-1; V: TRBV2; size: NA; D: TRBD1; CDR3: CASSDDRGTEAFF; DNA: TGTGCCAGCAGTGACGACAGGGGTACTGAAGCTTTCTTT
J: TRBJ2-7; V: TRBV18; size: NA; D: TRBD1; CDR3: CASSPRQGRSYEQYF; DNA: TGTGCCAGCTCACCTAGACAGGGCCGCTCCTACGAGCAGTACTTC
J: TRBJ1-6; V: TRBV10-3; size: NA; D: TRBD1; CDR3: CAIIPDREDSPLHF; DNA: TGTGCCATCATTCCGGACAGGGAGGATTCACCCCTCCACTTT
J: TRBJ2-2; V: TRBV11-3; size: NA; D: TRBD1; CDR3: CASSSGQGYGELFF; DNA: TGTGCCAGCAGCTCCGGACAGGGATACGGGGAGCTGTTTTTT
J: TRBJ2-7; V: TRBV4-1; size: few; D: NA; CDR3: CASSYAELRMKSSVYEQYF; DNA: TGCGCCAGCAGCTACGCCGAACTCCGCATGAAATCAAGCGTCTACGAGCAGTACTTC
J: TRBJ2-5; V: TRBV7-2; size: NA; D: NA; CDR3: CASSLGTQETQYF; DNA: TGTGCCAGCAGCTTAGGAACACAAGAGACCCAGTACTTC
J: TRBJ1-5; V: TRBV15; size: once; D: NA; CDR3: CATSSGAMGGSNQPQHF; DNA: TGTGCCACCAGCAGCGGAGCCATGGGAGGGAGTAATCAGCCCCAGCATTTT
J: TRBJ2-5; V: TRBV7-2; size: NA; D: NA; CDR3: CASTSEETQYF; DNA: TGTGCCAGCACTAGCGAAGAGACCCAGTACTTC
J: TRBJ1-1; V: TRBV4-1; size: NA; D: NA; CDR3: CASSQTVNTEAFF; DNA: TGCGCCAGCAGCCAAACAGTGAACACTGAAGCTTTCTTT
J: TRBJ2-3; V: TRBV4-3; size: NA; D: NA; CDR3: CASSQDRGNTQYF; DNA: TGCGCCAGCAGCCAAGATAGGGGCAATACGCAGTATTTT
J: TRBJ2-1; V: TRBV4-3; size: NA; D: TRBD2; CDR3: CASSQESLSGLVRYNEQFF; DNA: TGCGCCAGCAGCCAAGAATCGTTGTCCGGACTAGTGAGATACAATGAGCAGTTCTTC
J: TRBJ2-3; V: TRBV5-4; size: NA; D: TRBD2; CDR3: CASTPLAGGTDTQYF; DNA: TGTGCCAGCACCCCTTTAGCGGGGGGCACAGATACGCAGTATTTT
J: TRBJ1-6; V: TRBV7-9; size: few; D: NA; CDR3: CASAFAWAEPAPLHF; DNA: TGTGCCAGCGCTTTCGCATGGGCCGAGCCGGCACCCCTCCACTTT
J: TRBJ1-2; V: TRBV5-1; size: few; D: NA; CDR3: CASSTGVNYGYTF; DNA: TGCGCCAGCAGCACCGGGGTTAACTATGGCTACACCTTC
J: TRBJ2-1; V: TRBV29-1; size: NA; D: NA; CDR3: CSVDRGNEQFF; DNA: TGCAGCGTTGATAGGGGGAATGAGCAGTTCTTC
J: TRBJ1-2; V: TRBV29-1; size: NA; D: NA; CDR3: CSVVSGSCTF; DNA: TGCAGCGTCGTATCCGGGTCCTGCACCTTC
J: TRBJ1-2; V: TRBV7-2; size: NA; D: TRBD1; CDR3: CASSPRQGGYGYTF; DNA: TGTGCCAGCAGCCCAAGACAGGGCGGCTATGGCTACACCTTC
J: TRBJ2-7; V: TRBV13; size: NA; D: TRBD1; CDR3: CASRRDRLYEQYF; DNA: TGTGCCAGCAGGCGGGACAGGCTTTACGAGCAGTACTTC
J: TRBJ2-2; V: TRBV2; size: NA; D: TRBD2; CDR3: CASHKRGNTGELFF; DNA: TGTGCCAGTCACAAGCGGGGGAACACCGGGGAGCTGTTTTTT
J: TRBJ1-6; V: TRBV5-5; size: NA; D: TRBD1; CDR3: CASSFLDRVYNSPLHF; DNA: TGTGCCAGCAGCTTCTTGGACAGGGTCTATAATTCACCCCTCCACTTT